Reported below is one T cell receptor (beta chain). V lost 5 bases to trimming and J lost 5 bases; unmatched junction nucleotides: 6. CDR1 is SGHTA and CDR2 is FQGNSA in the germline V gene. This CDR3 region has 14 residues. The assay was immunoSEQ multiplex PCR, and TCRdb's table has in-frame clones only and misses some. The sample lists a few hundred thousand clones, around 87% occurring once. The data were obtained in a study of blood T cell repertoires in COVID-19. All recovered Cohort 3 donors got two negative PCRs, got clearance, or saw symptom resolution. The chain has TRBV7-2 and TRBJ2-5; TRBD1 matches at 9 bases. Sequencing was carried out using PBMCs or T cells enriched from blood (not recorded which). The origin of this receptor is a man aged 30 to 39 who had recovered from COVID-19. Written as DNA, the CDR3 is TGTGCCAGCAGCCGCTCGACAGGGGGGGAGACCCAGTACTTC. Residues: CASSRSTGGETQYF.